This TCR beta chain was profiled in a study of blood T cell repertoires in COVID-19 (dated by TCRdb to 2018 to 2021). For context, the study as a whole: The collaborator samples originated in the United States, Italy and Spain and spanned the acute and convalescent phases of COVID-19. Where available, HLA class I and class II types were taken from metadata supplied by the sample provider and were not determined by assay-based typing. The material from the prospective study consisted of cDNA or gDNA derived from T cells, B-cell-depleted T cells, or PBMCs. Deeply sampled blood TCRbeta repertoires from subjects exposed to, actively infected with, or recovered from COVID-19 were included in the dataset. A de-identified subject ID, COVID-19 status, age in years and sex were almost always included in the sample metadata. The repertoires were released in a freely available public database intended as a resource for research on the immune response to SARS-CoV-2. The samples were drawn from two sources: the first 160 participants of the ongoing ImmuneRACE study, and 950 to 1,500 subjects contributed by 6 global collaborators. What the research found in general, with its limitations: Clinical and demographic metadata were provided uncurated, with the amount varying by source and participant.

With respect to this clone: The antigen it recognizes is unknown. Base qualities are not provided; no much larger clone lies one nucleotide away.

Each collaborating institution followed its own protocols to collect whole blood in K2EDTA tubes. For TCRbeta analysis, collaborators shipped samples in one of three forms: frozen whole blood, isolated PBMCs, or DNA extracted from either of those sample types. TCRbeta CDR3 regions were amplified from genomic DNA by means of the immunoSEQ Assay, a bias-controlled multiplex PCR. The paper's processing steps were these. The number of nucleated cells in each sample was estimated by amplification of reference gene primers within the assay. To quantify the absolute abundance of each unique TCRbeta CDR3 rearrangement, sequence reads were collapsed and filtered. For each sample, productive Simpson clonality was calculated as the square root of Simpson's diversity index across productive rearrangements. TCRdb took this table from immuneACCESS and kept in-frame rearrangements with V and J called. Such tables lack part of the clones; where checked against another copy, unresolved V genes explain under half of the gap, and the rest is unexplained. V and J calls and clone size are as listed in that table; D and trimming were resolved from the DNA. This sample comprises over 70,000 clones, 76% of them detected only once. In total, the top ten clones hold roughly 15% of the sample.

The CDR3 starts with the cysteine, ends with the phenylalanine, and has 15 residues. The entry retains the CDR3 DNA only, 45 bases that are in frame from base 1. The germline V gene sets CDR1 to SGHDT and CDR2 to YYEEEE. V loses 5 bases at its end and J loses 4 bases; junction bases beyond the gene matches: 9. Material for sequencing was peripheral blood. This sequence uses TRBV5-6 and TRBJ1-1, with 9 middle bases fitting TRBD1. The TCR originated in a man aged 65-85 years with active or convalescent COVID-19. The bases are TGTGCCAGCAGTATACAGGGGGCCCCGCTCACTGAAGCTTTCTTT. Its coded protein is CASSIQGAPLTEAFF. Here the CDR3 is joined to the reference TRBV5-6 and TRBJ1-1 genes, and the full variable domain is: DAGVTQSPTHLIKTRGQQVTLRCSPKSGHDTVSWYQQALGQGPQFIFQYYEEEERQRGNFPDRFSGHQFPNYSSELNVNALLLGDSALYLCASSIQGAPLTEAFFGQGTRLTVV.